This TCR beta chain was sequenced during a study of T-cell memory formation after mild COVID-19. Study at large: Clusters were largely donor specific.

TCRdb reprocessed the 5' RACE reads with MiXCR, giving one entry per CDR3 protein. Counted here are 500,000 to 600,000 distinct CDR3 sequences, under 20% occurring once; the ten biggest clones make up 12%. CDR3 length: 12 residues. The germline V gene has CDR1 SQVTM and CDR2 ANQGSEA. V lost 5 bases and J 2 bases, leaving 10 bases between the germline ends. The study, taken as a whole, reports: Mainly in CM and EM were contracting CD4+ clones; CD8+ were in EMRA.

This clonotype was observed a few times. Its antigen remains unidentified. The sample was PBMCs or a T cell subset sorted from them (not recorded which). The chain is built from TRBV29-1 and TRBJ2-7; unclear D gene. The TCR comes from an adult woman who had mild COVID-19 (a few samples of this study predate the infection). Cell type and time point are not known. CDR3: CSVSSQTYEQYF. Here the CDR3 DNA reads TGCAGCGTTAGTAGTCAAACCTACGAGCAGTACTTC.